Following are 21 T cell receptor beta chains from one sample sequenced in a study of monozygotic twins with cystic fibrosis. Sequenced by immunoSEQ multiplex PCR; TCRdb stores in-frame clones only, minus some. The table lists about 20,000 clones, 91% of them singletons, with 1.6% in the top ten. Sequenced sample: blood. These receptor sequences come from a girl between 2 and 10 years old with cystic fibrosis.

The count of this clone is one. This chain links TRBV2 with TRBJ1-1; D gene ambiguous. This CDR3 is 17 amino acids long. Germline CDR1 is SNHLY and CDR2 is FYNNEI. Trimming left V 8 bases short and J 0 bases short, with 22 bases between. In DNA form, the CDR3 reads TGTGCCAGCGGCGATACAATTCCTATACCCATGAACACTGAAGCTTTCTTT. Protein: CASGDTIPIPMNTEAFF.

The gene calls are TRBV2 and TRBJ1-4; D remains unclear. Germline values: CDR1 SNHLY, CDR2 FYNNEI. Trimming stripped 6 bases from V and 6 bases from J, with 8 bases between. The length of the CDR3 is 12 residues. CDR3 sequence (DNA): TGTGCCAGCAGAGGACTGGATGAAAAACTGTTTTTT. Its protein product is CASRGLDEKLFF.

This clone was seen only a few times. The chain employs TRBV30 and TRBJ1-1; D gene ambiguous. V shed 4 bases and J shed 5 bases, with 8 bases lying between them. CDR1 is GTSNPN, CDR2 SVGIG, per germline (reference sequence). The CDR3 extends over 11 amino acids. CDR3 sequence: CAWKVETEAFF. The CDR3 region has the DNA TGTGCCTGGAAAGTGGAAACTGAAGCTTTCTTT.

The V and J genes are TRBV7-9 and TRBJ2-1; TRBD1 is a possible D gene (5 bases). This CDR3 spans 12 amino acids. Trimming shortened V by 5 bases and J by 7 bases, and 9 bases separated the two germline ends. Per the germline V gene, CDR1 is SEHNR and CDR2 is FQNEAQ (reference sequence). CDR3 sequence reads: CASSPPGNEQFF. CDR3 nucleotide sequence: TGTGCCAGCAGCCCGCCAGGGAATGAGCAGTTCTTC.

Points on this clone: Other DNA sequences within the sample encode an identical CDR3. The chain couples TRBV7-8 to TRBJ1-5; D gene uncertain. The CDR3 length is 15 residues. V was trimmed by 5 bases and J by 0 bases, leaving 11 bases between them. Germline V lookup: CDR1 SGHVS, CDR2 FQNEAQ. CDR3 protein: CASSLDRASNQPQHF. CDR3 DNA sequence: TGTGCCAGCAGCCTTGATAGGGCTAGCAATCAGCCCCAGCATTTT.

This chain uses TRBV4-1 with TRBJ2-7, with D unresolved. There are 11 residues in the CDR3. V lost 4 bases to trimming and J lost 6 bases, with 7 bases between them. CDR1 and CDR2 from the germline V gene are MGHRA and YSYEKL. CDR3 sequence reads: CASSLGSEQYF. CDR3 bases: TGCGCCAGCAGCCTAGGTTCCGAGCAGTACTTC.

V is TRBV6-5 and J is TRBJ1-2; the match to TRBD1 covers 11 bases. V lost 8 bases and J lost 6; bases outside the gene matches: 5. From germline, CDR1 is MNHEY and CDR2 SVGAGI. The CDR3 is made up of 13 amino acids. The CDR3 bases are TGTGCCAGCGTAGGACAGGGGGCTGATGGCTACACCTTC. Translating gives CASVGQGADGYTF.

This chain connects TRBV2 to TRBJ1-5; D gene unclear. CDR1 and CDR2 (germline): SNHLY, FYNNEI. The length of the CDR3 is 17 residues. V was pared by 1 base and J by 4 bases, with 17 bases between. The CDR3 spells CASSEVPSVSQNQPQHF. CDR3 DNA sequence: TGTGCCAGCAGTGAAGTCCCTTCGGTCAGCCAAAATCAGCCCCAGCATTTT.

The rearrangement links TRBV7-8 to TRBJ2-7; D gene uncertain. Germline V gene sequence: CDR1 SGHVS, CDR2 FQNEAQ. Deletions cut 0 bases from V and 0 bases from J, with 6 bases between. The CDR3 loop spans 14 amino acids. CDR3 bases: TGTGCCAGCAGCTTAGCGTACTTCTCCTACGAGCAGTACTTC. Translating gives CASSLAYFSYEQYF.

The chain combines TRBV30 with TRBJ2-3; D may match TRBD1 or TRBD2 (6 bases each). The V and J ends lost 5 bases and 0 bases respectively, with 15 bases between them. The germline gives CDR1 GTSNPN, CDR2 SVGIG (reference sequence). The CDR3 is 15 amino acids. In DNA, the CDR3 is TGTGCCTGGGCCTTAGGAGGGGGAAGCACAGATACGCAGTATTTT. Amino acids: CAWALGGGSTDTQYF.

The chain links TRBV19 to TRBJ1-5, with D unresolved. The CDR3 runs to 14 residues. The V gene lost 5 bases and the J gene lost 0 bases, with 8 bases spanning the gap. From germline, CDR1 is LNHDA and CDR2 SQIVND (reference sequence). The chain's CDR3 is CASSPRTSNQPQHF. The CDR3 coding sequence is TGTGCCAGTAGTCCGAGGACTAGCAATCAGCCCCAGCATTTT. The entire variable domain, with the rest obtained from reference TRBV19 and TRBJ1-5, is as follows: DGGITQSPKYLFRKEGQNVTLSCEQNLNHDAMYWYRQDPGQGLRLIYYSQIVNDFQKGDIAEGYSVSREKKESFPLTVTSAQKNPTAFYLCASSPRTSNQPQHFGDGTRLSIL.

The chain joins TRBV4-1 to TRBJ1-2; D is perhaps TRBD1 (5 bases). The length of the CDR3 is 15 residues. The germline V gene has CDR1 MGHRA and CDR2 YSYEKL. V was trimmed by 1 base and J by 0 bases, leaving 9 bases between them. The CDR3 nucleotides read TGCGCCAGCAGCCAAGGGGACCGACCTAACTATGGCTACACCTTC. Amino acid sequence: CASSQGDRPNYGYTF.

The chain combines TRBV6-5 with TRBJ2-7; 7 nucleotides align to TRBD1. The CDR3 length is 15 residues. Germline assignment: CDR1 MNHEY and CDR2 SVGAGI. The V gene end was trimmed by 7 bases and the J gene end by 3 bases; junction bases not matched to a gene: 12. Here the CDR3 reads CASTNGRGYDYEQYF. DNA of the CDR3: TGTGCCAGCACCAACGGCAGGGGGTATGACTACGAGCAGTACTTC.

This rearrangement joins TRBV2 to TRBJ2-7, with D possibly matching TRBD1 (6 bases). The length of the CDR3 is 13 residues. Germline V gene sequence: CDR1 SNHLY, CDR2 FYNNEI. Trimming took 5 bases from V and 1 from J, leaving 9 bases between them. The CDR3 spells CASSRQASYEQYF. The CDR3 region has the DNA TGTGCCAGCAGTAGACAGGCGTCCTACGAGCAGTACTTC.

The rearrangement joins TRBV7-9 to TRBJ1-1; possible D gene TRBD1, 6 bases. V gave up 3 bases and J gave up 0 bases, with 14 bases separating them. The CDR3 has 16 residues. CDR1 is SEHNR, CDR2 FQNEAQ, per germline (reference sequence). CDR3 bases: TGTGCCAGCAGCTTTCCCGGGGGCCCTTTGAACACTGAAGCTTTCTTT. This gives the protein CASSFPGGPLNTEAFF.

V usage is TRBV6-6 and J usage is TRBJ1-6; no clear D gene. The V end lost 0 bases, the J end lost 5 bases, and 5 bases lay between the germline ends. Germline CDR1 reads MNHNY; CDR2 reads SVGAGI (reference sequence). The CDR3 length is 14 residues. CDR3: CASSYSNDNSPLHF. CDR3 sequence (DNA): TGTGCCAGCAGTTACTCGAACGATAATTCACCCCTCCACTTT.

This chain links TRBV28 with TRBJ2-3, with TRBD2 as a possible D gene (5 bases). The CDR3 sequence is 15 residues long. Germline V gives CDR1 MDHEN, CDR2 SYDVKM. V dropped 3 bases and J dropped 0 bases, with 10 bases sitting between them. CDR3 residues: CASSLGGLSTDTQYF. CDR3 coding DNA: TGTGCCAGCAGTTTGGGCGGGCTTAGCACAGATACGCAGTATTTT.

The rearrangement links TRBV19 to TRBJ2-5, with 9 bases that match TRBD2. Germline lookup yields CDR1 LNHDA and CDR2 SQIVND (reference sequence). Trimming removed 5 bases from V and 7 bases from J; junction bases left unmatched: 14. The CDR3 has 16 residues. The CDR3 DNA sequence: TGTGCCAGTAGTCCCCTGTCCGCGGGAGGGGAAGGGACCCAGTACTTC. It codes for CASSPLSAGGEGTQYF.

The gene calls are TRBV5-6 and TRBJ2-5; 9 bases are a match to TRBD2. Germline lookup yields CDR1 SGHDT and CDR2 YYEEEE. With V trimmed by 0 bases and J by 2 bases, 5 bases remained unmatched. The CDR3 contains 16 residues. The CDR3: CASSLELAGFQETQYF. The CDR3 DNA is TGTGCCAGCAGCTTGGAACTAGCGGGTTTTCAAGAGACCCAGTACTTC.

The J gene is TRBJ2-1, the V gene TRBV5-4, with D tentatively TRBD2 (7 bases). Germline CDR1 is SGHNT and CDR2 is YYREEE (reference sequence). The CDR3 is 16 residues long. V lost 4 bases to trimming and J lost 8 bases, with 22 bases between them. DNA of the CDR3: TGTGCCAGCAGCCCGGGGGGCGGGACTATGAACTATGAGCAGTTCTTC. Encoded protein: CASSPGGGTMNYEQFF.

The V gene is TRBV28, the J gene TRBJ1-5; 12 positions match TRBD1. V was clipped by 9 bases and J by 6 bases; unmatched bases: 15. The CDR3 has 17 residues. Germline CDR1 reads MDHEN; CDR2 reads SYDVKM. Written as DNA, the CDR3 is TGTGCCAGTTCCGGGACAGGGGGCTTCCATCACGGTCAGCCCCAGCATTTT. This gives the protein CASSGTGGFHHGQPQHF.